These T cell receptor beta chains were read from a single sample in a study of T cells after posttransplantation cyclophosphamide. Only in-frame clones appear in the TCRdb table, and some are missing; sequencing was by immunoSEQ multiplex PCR. The sample yields a few thousand clones, without any singletons. The sample here was PBMCs, taken 30 days after allogeneic stem cell transplant with posttransplant cyclophosphamide. These receptors were taken from a female patient aged 55-70 years who received an allogeneic stem cell transplant from an unrelated donor, was CMV-positive, and had acute GVHD only. The graft donor may have given rise to some T cells. The CDR3 runs from the conserved cysteine through the conserved F or W. The D gene is left open where the match is weak. Clone size is stated in some rows and not others, as once, few, many or a class when expanded.

size	V	D	J	DNA	CDR3
many	TRBV5-1	.	TRBJ2-3	TGCGCCAGCAGCCTTAGCGGTTACACAGATACGCAGTATTTT	CASSLSGYTDTQYF
medium-sized	TRBV13	.	TRBJ2-7	TGTGCCAGCAGGCGAAGCGGAGACGAGCAGTACTTC	CASRRSGDEQYF
many	TRBV29-1	TRBD1	TRBJ2-1	TGCAGCGTGGCCTACAAACACAGGGGGAGGACCTACAATGAGCAGTTCTTC	CSVAYKHRGRTYNEQFF
many	TRBV5-6	.	TRBJ2-1	TGTGCCAGCAGCTTGGCCTGGCAGGAGCAGTTCTTC	CASSLAWQEQFF
many	TRBV6-2/TRBV6-3	TRBD1	TRBJ1-4	TGTGCCAGCCGGGACAGGGCGGCGGAAAAACTGTTTTTT	CASRDRAAEKLFF
medium-sized	TRBV7-9	TRBD2	TRBJ2-7	TGTGCCAGCAGCTCAGGGACTAGCGGGGGGATAAGATTCGAGCAGTACTTC	CASSSGTSGGIRFEQYF
medium-sized	TRBV5-4	TRBD2	TRBJ2-7	TGTGCCAGCAGCCTACCTGGACTAGCGAACGAGCAGTACTTC	CASSLPGLANEQYF
medium-sized	TRBV7-9	TRBD1	TRBJ2-7	TGTGCCAGCAGCCACCCGAGTAATACAGGGGGCGAGCAGTACTTC	CASSHPSNTGGEQYF
many	TRBV29-1	.	TRBJ2-1	TGCAGCGTGACCGGGGCCTACAATGAGCAGTTCTTC	CSVTGAYNEQFF
many	TRBV19	TRBD1	TRBJ1-5	TGTGCCAGTAGTATGACCCCCAGGGGGACGAGAAATCAGCCCCAGCATTTT	CASSMTPRGTRNQPQHF
many	TRBV19	TRBD1	TRBJ1-5	TGTGCCAGTACCAACAGGGGTCGGAGCAATCAGCCCCAGCATTTT	CASTNRGRSNQPQHF
many	TRBV12-3/TRBV12-4	.	TRBJ2-7	TGTGCCAGCAGTTTTTTGGGGCAAACCTACGAGCAGTACTTC	CASSFLGQTYEQYF
many	TRBV7-9	.	TRBJ1-5	TGTGCCAGCAGTACCGACAGTCTCAATCAGCCCCAGCATTTT	CASSTDSLNQPQHF
many	TRBV7-9	.	TRBJ2-5	TGTGCCAGCAGTTCAAACATTGCGGGACTCTATCAAGAGACCCAGTACTTC	CASSSNIAGLYQETQYF
many	TRBV7-9	.	TRBJ2-4	TGTGCCAGCAGCTTGAGGGCGGGTTCCGCCAAAAACATTCAGTACTTC	CASSLRAGSAKNIQYF
many	TRBV6-2/TRBV6-3	TRBD1	TRBJ2-7	TGTGCCAGCAGTTACGAACTTGGGACAGGCCGTTTATGGCAGTACTTC	CASSYELGTGRLWQYF
many	TRBV6-1	.	TRBJ1-2	TGTGCCAGCAGTGAAGTCGGGGTCGTGCGGATCGCCTTC	CASSEVGVVRIAF
many	TRBV5-1	.	TRBJ2-5	TGCGCCAGCACTGCAGGGGGGTCCCAAGAGACCCAGTACTTC	CASTAGGSQETQYF
medium-sized	TRBV19	.	TRBJ1-5	TGTGCCAGTAGTATCGTCCCAGGGGGCAATCAGCCCCAGCATTTT	CASSIVPGGNQPQHF
many	TRBV18	.	TRBJ2-3	TGTGCCAGCTCACCTGCGTCCATCGCAGATACGCAGTATTTT	CASSPASIADTQYF
many	TRBV12-3/TRBV12-4	TRBD2	TRBJ2-7	TGTGCCAGCAGCGGACTAGCGGGAGCCTTCGAGCAGTACTTC	CASSGLAGAFEQYF
many	TRBV29-1	TRBD2	TRBJ2-1	TGCAGCGTCCACCCGCGGGGGGGTGGTTCAATCGAGCAGTTCTTC	CSVHPRGGGSIEQFF
many	TRBV5-1	.	TRBJ1-1	TGCGCCAGCGCGTCGGGGATGAACACTGAAGCTTTCTTT	CASASGMNTEAFF
many	TRBV5-1	.	TRBJ2-2	TGCGCCAGCAGCTTAGACAGTCCCACCGGGGAGCTGTTTTTT	CASSLDSPTGELFF
many	TRBV7-6	.	TRBJ2-7	TGTGCCAGCAGCTTACGAGACACCTACGAGCAGTACTTC	CASSLRDTYEQYF
many	TRBV11-2	.	TRBJ2-1	TGTGCCAGCAGCGGCAGTTACAGCTCCTACAATGAGCAGTTCTTC	CASSGSYSSYNEQFF
many	TRBV7-3	TRBD1	TRBJ1-2	TGTGCCAGCAGCCCATGGGGCTTGACAGGGGGCCACTATGGCTACACCTTC	CASSPWGLTGGHYGYTF
many	TRBV2	TRBD2	TRBJ2-7	TGTGCCAGCCTGGGGACTAGCGCCTACGAGCAGTACTTC	CASLGTSAYEQYF
many	TRBV18	.	TRBJ2-1	TGTGCCAGCTCACAACGGCAGGGAGACTACAATGAGCAGTTCTTC	CASSQRQGDYNEQFF
many	TRBV28	.	TRBJ2-1	TGTGCCAGCAGTTCCTCCGCCCAACCCGGGACTCCTAGGAATGAGCAGTTCTTC	CASSSSAQPGTPRNEQFF
few	TRBV7-6	TRBD2	TRBJ2-7	TGTGCCAGCAGCTCTCGGGGGGGTGAGTCTTACGAGCAGTACTTC	CASSSRGGESYEQYF
many	TRBV7-9	.	TRBJ2-2	TGTGCCAGCAGCTTTATTATTAACACCGGGGAGCTGTTTTTT	CASSFIINTGELFF
large	TRBV5-1	.	TRBJ2-7	TGCGCCAGCAGCTGGGACAAGGCCTACGAGCAGTACTTC	CASSWDKAYEQYF
.	TRBV30	.	TRBJ2-3	TGTGCCTGGAGAAGTTTCCTGTCCGGAGATACGCAGTATTTT	CAWRSFLSGDTQYF
many	TRBV29-1	.	TRBJ2-1	TGCAGCGTTCTGACAGGACTCTCCTACAATGAGCAGTTCTTC	CSVLTGLSYNEQFF
many	TRBV13	TRBD1	TRBJ2-1	TGTGCCAGCAGCCTCGGGACAGGGAGATCTCATGAGCAGTTCTTC	CASSLGTGRSHEQFF
many	TRBV19	.	TRBJ1-4	TGTGCCAGTAGTATAGTAACAGACGAAAAACTGTTTTTT	CASSIVTDEKLFF
medium-sized	TRBV5-1	.	TRBJ2-1	TGCGCCAGCACCAATGAGGACAGCTCCTACAATGAGCAGTTCTTC	CASTNEDSSYNEQFF
.	TRBV7-8	.	TRBJ1-1	TGTGCCAGCAGCCCCACAGTTGAAGCTTTCTTT	CASSPTVEAFF
many	TRBV2	.	TRBJ2-1	TGTGCCAGCAGTTCCAGGGTACCCTACAATGAGCAGTTCTTC	CASSSRVPYNEQFF
medium-sized	TRBV6-6	.	TRBJ2-1	TGTGCCAGCAGTTACACAGGTAATGAGCAGTTCTTC	CASSYTGNEQFF
many	TRBV13	.	TRBJ1-5	TGTGCCAGCAGCTTGGGCAGGGGTAGCAATCAGCCCCAGCATTTT	CASSLGRGSNQPQHF
many	TRBV28	.	TRBJ2-2	TGTGCCAGCAGTTTCTCCGGGGAGCTGTTTTTT	CASSFSGELFF
medium-sized	TRBV12-3/TRBV12-4	.	TRBJ1-1	TGTGCCAGCAGAACAGGAATGAACACTGAAGCTTTCTTT	CASRTGMNTEAFF
many	TRBV7-9	.	TRBJ1-1	TGTGCTGGGCAGCTGAACACTGAAGCTTTCTTT	CAGQLNTEAFF
many	TRBV29-1	.	TRBJ2-2	TGCAGCGTTCTTACAGGCACCGGGGAGCTGTTTTTT	CSVLTGTGELFF
many	TRBV7-8	.	TRBJ1-5	TGTGCCAGCAGCCTTAGTCCCCGGGAGCCCCAGCATTTT	CASSLSPREPQHF
many	TRBV6-5	TRBD2	TRBJ2-2	TGTGCCAGCAGGGCTCCGGGACTAGCAACCGGGGAGCTGTTTTTT	CASRAPGLATGELFF
.	TRBV7-9	.	TRBJ2-7	TGTGCCAGCAGCCACCCTGACACTGGGGCTTACGAGCAGTACTTC	CASSHPDTGAYEQYF
many	TRBV14	.	TRBJ1-5	TGTGCCAGCAGCCGAAACCAGGGGCAGCCCCAGCATTTT	CASSRNQGQPQHF
medium-sized	TRBV7-9	TRBD1	TRBJ2-1	TGTGCCAGCAGCGGACGACAGGGGGACTCCTACAATGAGCAGTTCTTC	CASSGRQGDSYNEQFF
many	TRBV6-2/TRBV6-3	TRBD1	TRBJ2-7	TGTGCCAGCAGTCCCCTAGGACAGGGGCGGTACGAGCAGTACTTC	CASSPLGQGRYEQYF